This record looks at one TCR beta chain sequence and its context. Only in-frame clones appear in the TCRdb table, and some are missing; sequencing was by immunoSEQ multiplex PCR. The sample shows about 64,000 clones, approximately 86% of them seen only once. CDR1 is SGHNT and CDR2 is YENEEA in the germline V gene. The V and J ends lost 5 bases and 2 bases respectively, with 15 bases between them. This CDR3 comprises 15 residues. This record comes from a study of blood T cell repertoires in COVID-19. Study summary: COVID-19 samples from acute and convalescent phases originated in the United States, Italy and Spain. Sample material is recorded as cDNA or gDNA derived from T cells, B-cell-depleted T cells, or PBMCs.

This TCR was sampled from a man aged 40-49 years with acute or convalescent COVID-19. Material for sequencing was peripheral blood. The chain joins TRBV11-3 to TRBJ1-1; TRBD1 might be the D (5 bases). The CDR3 nucleotides read TGTGCCAGCAGCCGAAGCTTCGGGGGTAACACTGAAGCTTTCTTT. Protein sequence: CASSRSFGGNTEAFF. Based on the CDR3 plus reference TRBV11-3 and TRBJ1-1, the full variable domain is EAGVVQSPRYKIIEKKQPVAFWCNPISGHNTLYWYLQNLGQGPELLIRYENEEAVDDSQLPKDRFSAERLKGVDSTLKIQPAELGDSAVYLCASSRSFGGNTEAFFGQGTRLTVV.